What follows are 29 T cell receptor beta chains derived from one specimen sequenced in a study of patients and donors after allogeneic stem cell transplantation. TCRdb re-called the RT-PCR reads through MiXCR, storing one row per CDR3 protein. The sample has about 960,000 distinct CDR3 sequences, roughly 18% seen once. Sample: blood, either unsorted or a sorted T cell fraction (not recorded which). These receptors were obtained from a human donor who was either an allogeneic HSCT recipient or a stem cell or donor lymphocyte infusion donor (not recorded which). It is not recorded whose cells these are; they may come from a transplant donor.

The gene calls are TRBV20-1 and TRBJ2-7; D gene unclear. CDR3 size: 13 residues. V gave up 0 bases and J gave up 4 bases, with 10 bases separating them. Germline CDR1 DFQATT, CDR2 SNEGSKA (reference sequence). The CDR3 bases are TGCAGTGCTAGAGATATAAGAGCTTACGAGCAGTACTTC. Its translation is CSARDIRAYEQYF.

This clonotype was seen only once. The rearrangement uses TRBV12-3 or TRBV12-4 and TRBJ1-3; D call uncertain. CDR3 length: 14 amino acids. V was clipped by 3 bases and J by 2 bases, with 8 bases between them. CDR3 DNA: TGTGCCAGCAGTTTCTTAGGAACTGGAAACACCATATATTTT. Translating it yields CASSFLGTGNTIYF.

There are a few counts of this clonotype. J is TRBJ2-3 and V is TRBV9, with a possible D match to TRBD2 (6 bases). The CDR3 runs 13 residues. The germline CDR1 and CDR2 sequences are SGDLS and YYNGEE. The V and J ends lost 2 bases and 4 bases respectively, with 8 bases between them. CDR3 nucleotide sequence: TGTGCCAGCAGCGTCCGCGGGGCAGATACGCAGTATTTT. The encoded protein is CASSVRGADTQYF.

The gene calls are TRBV25-1 and TRBJ2-2, with D possibly matching TRBD1 (6 bases). Germline CDR1 MGHDK, CDR2 SYGVNS. The CDR3 contains 14 residues. Trimming left V 4 bases short and J 5 bases short, with 11 bases between. The CDR3 DNA reads as TGTGCCAGCAGTGGGACAGCCCTTACCGGGGAGCTGTTTTTT. Residues: CASSGTALTGELFF.

This chain joins TRBV7-9 and TRBJ2-7; tentative D call: TRBD2 (6 bases). The length of the CDR3 is 15 residues. V gave up 5 bases and J gave up 2 bases, with 16 bases separating them. CDR1 is SEHNR, CDR2 FQNEAQ, per germline (reference sequence). The CDR3, as DNA: TGTGCCAGCAGCCACACTTTGCGGGGCCCCTACGAGCAGTACTTC. Protein product: CASSHTLRGPYEQYF.

This clonotype has a handful of counts. The V call is TRBV20-1, the J call TRBJ2-3; D tentatively fits TRBD1 or TRBD2 (5 bases each). The CDR3 has 15 amino acids. V lost 0 bases and J 1 base, leaving 11 bases between the germline ends. The germline V gene has CDR1 DFQATT and CDR2 SNEGSKA (reference sequence). CDR3 DNA sequence: TGCAGTGCTAGAGATAGCCCGGGGCGCACAGATACGCAGTATTTT. This encodes CSARDSPGRTDTQYF.

The table lists this clonotype with a count of one. The rearrangement uses TRBV2 and TRBJ2-7; 12 bases are shared with TRBD2. Trimming at V came to 6 bases and at J to 3 bases, leaving 12 bases not matched to a gene. Germline V gene sequence: CDR1 SNHLY, CDR2 FYNNEI. CDR3 length: 17 residues. CDR3 bases: TGTGCCAGCAGGATGAGGACTAGCGGGACATTCCGCTACGAGCAGTACTTC. Protein: CASRMRTSGTFRYEQYF. The whole variable domain, remainder taken from reference TRBV2 and TRBJ2-7, is EPEVTQTPSHQVTQMGQEVILRCVPISNHLYFYWYRQILGQKVEFLVSFYNNEISEKSEIFDDQFSVERPDGSNFTLKIRSTKLEDSAMYFCASRMRTSGTFRYEQYFGPGTRLTVT.

This chain joins TRBV11-2 and TRBJ2-2; D possibly corresponds to TRBD1 (5 bases). Trimming pared 0 bases from V and 7 bases from J, leaving 18 bases between. The V gene's germline CDR1 is SGHAT and CDR2 FQNNGV. The CDR3 runs 17 residues. The CDR3 is CASSLELRVIRGGELFF. CDR3 bases: TGTGCCAGCAGCTTAGAACTCAGGGTTATTAGGGGCGGGGAGCTGTTTTTT.

The chain joins TRBV20-1 to TRBJ2-3; 14 positions agree with TRBD2. The V segment lost 5 bases and the J segment 1 base; nucleotides outside the gene matches: 11. The CDR3 has 18 residues. Germline-derived CDR1 and CDR2 are DFQATT and SNEGSKA (reference sequence). The CDR3 spells CSAGSGLAGGEGTDTQYF. In DNA form, the CDR3 reads TGCAGTGCTGGAAGCGGACTAGCGGGGGGAGAGGGCACAGATACGCAGTATTTT.

This clonotype came up a few times. The V and J genes are TRBV7-3 and TRBJ2-2; tentatively, D is TRBD2 (6 bases). This CDR3 region has 15 residues. V lost 3 bases to trimming and J lost 5 bases, with 13 bases between them. Germline V gives CDR1 SGHTA, CDR2 FQGTGA. Here the CDR3 DNA reads TGTGCCAGCAGCTTGATCCCTGGAGGGACCGGGGAGCTGTTTTTT. Amino acid sequence: CASSLIPGGTGELFF.

This chain connects TRBV3-1 to TRBJ2-3, with 10 bases that match TRBD2. V was clipped by 0 bases and J by 2 bases; unmatched bases: 2. CDR3 length: 16 amino acids. The germline V gene encodes CDR1 LGHDT and CDR2 YNNKEL (reference sequence). CDR3 protein: CASSQDGTSVTDTQYF. The CDR3 coding sequence is TGTGCCAGCAGCCAAGATGGGACTAGCGTCACAGATACGCAGTATTTT.

J is TRBJ2-1 and V is TRBV12-3 or TRBV12-4, with 10 bases matching TRBD2. This CDR3 is 14 amino acids long. With 7 bases clipped from V and 7 bases from J, the junction kept 7 bases outside the gene matches. The CDR3 here is CASNQAGGQNEQFF. DNA for the CDR3: TGTGCCAGCAACCAAGCGGGGGGGCAGAATGAGCAGTTCTTC.

This clonotype has more than one count but fewer than ten. The chain has TRBV5-1 and TRBJ2-2; D ambiguous. Trimming left V 3 bases short and J 4 bases short, with 7 bases between. The germline V gene encodes CDR1 SGHRS and CDR2 YFSETQ. The CDR3 totals 13 residues. The CDR3 DNA is TGCGCCAGCAGCTCTTCCCTCACCGGGGAGCTGTTTTTT. As protein: CASSSSLTGELFF.

This clonotype was picked up a small number of times. V and J are TRBV6-5 and TRBJ2-1; D call uncertain. Trimming stripped 2 bases from V and 6 bases from J, with 2 bases between. Germline V gives CDR1 MNHEY, CDR2 SVGAGI. This CDR3 spans 11 amino acids. CDR3 region: CASSYRNEQFF. CDR3 nucleotides: TGTGCCAGCAGTTACCGCAATGAGCAGTTCTTC.

The chain uses TRBV27 and TRBJ1-5; the D gene is possibly TRBD1 (6 bases). V shed 2 bases and J shed 1 base, with 15 bases lying between them. CDR3 length equals 17 residues. Germline CDR1 and CDR2: MNHEY and SMNVEV (reference sequence). CDR3 DNA sequence: TGTGCCAGCAGTTTAAGCGCGGACAGCTTAAGCAATCAGCCCCAGCATTTT. Translated, it gives CASSLSADSLSNQPQHF.

The chain joins TRBV12-3 or TRBV12-4 to TRBJ2-7; D not resolved. V shed 3 bases and J shed 3 bases, with 9 bases lying between them. The CDR3 spans 13 residues. Written as DNA, the CDR3 is TGTGCCAGCAGTTTTTTCAGGAACTACGAGCAGTACTTC. It is translated as CASSFFRNYEQYF.

The chain links TRBV6-5 to TRBJ1-6; D perhaps matches TRBD1 (6 bases). The germline V gene encodes CDR1 MNHEY and CDR2 SVGAGI. This CDR3 has 15 residues. V lost 2 bases, J lost 8 bases, and 13 bases lay in between. The chain's CDR3 is CASSYSARGDSPLHF. In DNA form, the CDR3 reads TGTGCCAGCAGTTACAGTGCTAGGGGGGATTCACCCCTCCACTTT.

CDR3 bases: TGTGCCAGCAGGCCAGGGGGACTAGCGGGAGCCCAGGGGAATGAGCAGTTCTTC. Its translation: CASRPGGLAGAQGNEQFF. V usage is TRBV11-1 and J usage is TRBJ2-1; 14 bases line up with TRBD2. Germline V gives CDR1 SGHAT, CDR2 FQDESV (reference sequence). The CDR3 runs to 18 residues. Trimming removed 6 bases from V and 7 bases from J; junction bases left unmatched: 14.

The rearrangement uses TRBV12-3 or TRBV12-4 and TRBJ1-2, with D unresolved. CDR3 length: 14 amino acids. Trimming stripped 6 bases from V and 6 bases from J, with 17 bases between. CDR3 in amino acids: CASSPVETYHGYTF. The DNA of the CDR3 is TGTGCCAGCAGCCCCGTGGAGACTTATCATGGCTACACCTTC.

This clonotype was observed a few times. The chain employs TRBV10-3 and TRBJ2-1; no definite D call. This CDR3 has 15 residues. CDR1 and CDR2 (germline): ENHRY, SYGVKD. V was clipped by 2 bases and J by 1 base, with 9 bases between them. CDR3 amino acids: CAISEADLSYNEQFF. Written as DNA, the CDR3 is TGTGCCATCAGTGAGGCAGATCTATCCTACAATGAGCAGTTCTTC.

This clonotype was seen a single time. The chain uses TRBV5-1 and TRBJ1-2; D not certain. Germline assignment: CDR1 SGHRS and CDR2 YFSETQ. The V end was cut by 0 bases, the J end by 0 bases, with 9 bases between. The CDR3 loop spans 15 amino acids. CDR3 sequence (DNA): TGCGCCAGCAGCTTGGGGCAGGTAGCTAACTATGGCTACACCTTC. This codes for CASSLGQVANYGYTF.

This clonotype was observed a handful of times. The chain carries TRBV9 and TRBJ2-1, with 9 bases aligning to TRBD2. The CDR3 consists of 16 residues. Germline-derived CDR1 and CDR2 are SGDLS and YYNGEE. The trim removed 2 bases at V and 4 bases at J, leaving 7 bases unmatched. The CDR3 DNA is TGTGCCAGCAGCGTTTCCGCGGGGGGGTATTACAATGAGCAGTTCTTC. It specifies CASSVSAGGYYNEQFF.

CDR3 nucleotides: TGCGCCAGCAGCTTGGGAGGGAGCGGGGGGGCCGATACGCAGTATTTT. It is translated as CASSLGGSGGADTQYF. The chain has TRBV5-1 and TRBJ2-3; 10 bases are shared with TRBD2. Germline trimming cut 0 bases from V and 6 bases from J; bases unmatched to any gene: 7. There are 16 residues in the CDR3. The germline CDR1 and CDR2 sequences are SGHRS and YFSETQ.

This clonotype was seen ten or more times. The chain links TRBV5-1 to TRBJ2-7; no clear D. The CDR3 consists of 17 residues. Trimming removed 0 bases at V and 0 bases at J, with 16 bases between. The germline gives CDR1 SGHRS, CDR2 YFSETQ. CDR3 nucleotides: TGCGCCAGCAGCTTGGCAGGCTCTAGACCCCTCTCCTACGAGCAGTACTTC. Translating gives CASSLAGSRPLSYEQYF.

This clonotype turned up a few times. The gene calls are TRBV25-1 and TRBJ2-5; 8 nucleotides match TRBD1. CDR3 length equals 15 residues. Germline V CDR1 and CDR2: MGHDK, SYGVNS. Germline trimming cut 6 bases from V and 5 bases from J; bases unmatched to any gene: 11. The chain's CDR3 is CASSRGQGGRETQYF. The CDR3 DNA reads as TGTGCCAGCAGCAGAGGACAGGGAGGTAGGGAGACCCAGTACTTC.

The V and J genes are TRBV20-1 and TRBJ1-2; the D is unclear. V lost 3 bases, J lost 3 bases, and 8 bases lay in between. The CDR3 runs 12 residues. CDR1 and CDR2 (germline): DFQATT, SNEGSKA (reference sequence). The CDR3 sequence is CSASRRDYGYTF. The CDR3, as DNA: TGCAGTGCTAGTCGCCGAGACTATGGCTACACCTTC.

At least ten counts were recorded for this clonotype. The chain combines TRBV12-3 or TRBV12-4 with TRBJ2-3; D call uncertain. V was clipped by 5 bases and J by 0 bases, with 18 bases between them. This CDR3 contains 17 residues. The CDR3 protein is CASSQLDGAHSTDTQYF. CDR3 sequence (DNA): TGTGCCAGCAGTCAGCTAGACGGAGCCCATAGCACAGATACGCAGTATTTT.

The chain uses TRBV7-3 and TRBJ2-5; 10 bases align to TRBD2. The CDR3 length is 16 residues. Germline values: CDR1 SGHTA, CDR2 FQGTGA. With 4 bases clipped from V and 0 bases from J, the junction kept 5 bases outside the gene matches. The CDR3 DNA reads as TGTGCCAGCAGCTCTACCGGGACTAGCGACCAAGAGACCCAGTACTTC. This sequence encodes CASSSTGTSDQETQYF. Looking up the rest from reference TRBV7-3 and TRBJ2-5 gives the full variable domain: GAGVSQTPSNKVTEKGKYVELRCDPISGHTALYWYRQSLGQGPEFLIYFQGTGAADDSGLPNDRFFAVRPEGSVSTLKIQRTERGDSAVYLCASSSTGTSDQETQYFGPGTRLLVL.

This clonotype was counted a few times. V is TRBV11-3 and J is TRBJ2-5, with D perhaps TRBD1 or TRBD2 (5 bases each). This CDR3 is 14 amino acids long. Germline assignment: CDR1 SGHNT and CDR2 YENEEA. Trimming removed 5 bases from V and 3 bases from J, with 13 bases in between. CDR3 DNA sequence: TGTGCCAGCAGCGGGGGATTTGGGGAAGAGACCCAGTACTTC. Translated: CASSGGFGEETQYF.